The clone carrying this TCR beta chain was observed a single time. Its specificity is not known. This CDR3 comprises 13 residues. Germline CDR1 is MRHNA and CDR2 is SNTAGT. Germline trimming cut 5 bases from V and 7 bases from J; bases unmatched to any gene: 3. Sequencing was performed with immunoSEQ multiplex PCR; in TCRdb, only in-frame clones are kept and a portion is missing. The repertoire consists of fewer than 130,000 clones, with under 95% occurring once and the leading ten covering over 6.5%. These data originate in a study of T cell responses to AZD1222 COVID-19 vaccine. Overall study context: Second-dose timings of about 4 or about 12 weeks were pooled. General study findings and limits: Breadth and depth of Spike-specific TCRs rose after two AZD1222 doses. Possibly, clonal diversity was underestimated; donors were largely white British and included more females.

This chain connects TRBV6-4 to TRBJ1-4; 8 bases are a match to TRBD1. This clonotype originated in an adult in good health. The sequences come from peripheral blood, collected on day 0 of AZD1222 vaccination. CDR3 protein: CASSPDRGEKLFF. CDR3 DNA sequence: TGTGCCAGCAGTCCCGACAGGGGTGAAAAACTGTTTTTT.